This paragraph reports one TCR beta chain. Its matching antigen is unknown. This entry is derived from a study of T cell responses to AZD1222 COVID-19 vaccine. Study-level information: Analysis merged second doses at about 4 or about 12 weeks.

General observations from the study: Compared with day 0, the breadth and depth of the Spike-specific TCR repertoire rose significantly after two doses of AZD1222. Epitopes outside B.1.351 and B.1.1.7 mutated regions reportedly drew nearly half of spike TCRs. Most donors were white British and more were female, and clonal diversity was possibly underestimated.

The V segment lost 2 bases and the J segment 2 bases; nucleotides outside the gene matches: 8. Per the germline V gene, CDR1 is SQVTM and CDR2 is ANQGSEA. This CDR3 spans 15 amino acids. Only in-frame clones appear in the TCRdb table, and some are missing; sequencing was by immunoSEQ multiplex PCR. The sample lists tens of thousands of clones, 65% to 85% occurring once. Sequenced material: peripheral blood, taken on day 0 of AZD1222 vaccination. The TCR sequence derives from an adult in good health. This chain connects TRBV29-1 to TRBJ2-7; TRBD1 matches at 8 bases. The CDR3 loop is CSVEPITGGTYEQYF. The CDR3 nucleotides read TGCAGCGTTGAACCCATTACAGGGGGAACCTACGAGCAGTACTTC.